The 32 T cell receptor beta chains below were found in one sample sequenced in a study of blood T cell repertoires in COVID-19. Produced via immunoSEQ multiplex PCR; TCRdb's table is partial and in-frame only. The data show roughly 200,000 clones, 80% to 90% seen once. The sample comprised PBMCs or T cells enriched from blood (not recorded which). These TCRs come from a woman aged 25 to 39 who had been exposed to COVID-19.

This clone was detected only a few times. The genes are TRBV27 and TRBJ1-2, with 8 bases fitting TRBD1. Germline values: CDR1 MNHEY, CDR2 SMNVEV (reference sequence). Trimming removed 4 bases from V and 6 bases from J; junction bases left unmatched: 7. CDR3 length: 14 residues. The chain's CDR3 is CASSSNHRGNGYTF. The CDR3 DNA reads as TGTGCCAGCAGTTCTAACCACAGGGGGAATGGCTACACCTTC.

This rearrangement joins TRBV27 to TRBJ2-6; D is possibly TRBD1 (6 bases). The V gene lost 4 bases and the J gene lost 0 bases, with 16 bases spanning the gap. The CDR3 loop spans 18 amino acids. The germline V gene encodes CDR1 MNHEY and CDR2 SMNVEV (reference sequence). The CDR3 DNA sequence: TGTGCCAGCAGTTCCCGGGACACTGGATACTCTGGGGCCAACGTCCTGACTTTC. Translating it yields CASSSRDTGYSGANVLTF. Using reference TRBV27 and TRBJ2-6 for the parts outside the CDR3, the full variable domain is EAQVTQNPRYLITVTGKKLTVTCSQNMNHEYMSWYRQDPGLGLRQIYYSMNVEVTDKGDVPEGYKVSRKEKRNFPLILESPSPNQTSLYFCASSSRDTGYSGANVLTFGAGSRLTVL.

This chain links TRBV10-3 with TRBJ2-7; TRBD1 aligns across 9 bases. V lost 10 bases and J lost 3; bases outside the gene matches: 10. From germline, CDR1 is ENHRY and CDR2 SYGVKD. The CDR3 contains 14 residues. CDR3 sequence: CATSFGTGNYEQYF. DNA of the CDR3: TGTGCCACTTCTTTCGGGACAGGGAACTACGAGCAGTACTTC.

The chain joins TRBV5-6 to TRBJ2-7, with 7 bases lining up with TRBD1. V was pared by 2 bases and J by 3 bases, with 2 bases of the junction left unmatched. The CDR3 runs to 13 residues. CDR1 SGHDT and CDR2 YYEEEE come from the germline V gene. This CDR3 reads CASSFRDSYEQYF. The CDR3 DNA follows: TGTGCCAGCAGCTTCCGGGACAGCTACGAGCAGTACTTC.

V usage is TRBV15 and J usage is TRBJ2-1; TRBD2 matches at 9 bases. CDR1 LNHNV and CDR2 YYDKDF come from the germline V gene (reference sequence). With 5 bases clipped from V and 9 bases from J, the junction kept 11 bases outside the gene matches. The CDR3 sequence is 15 residues long. CDR3 bases: TGTGCCACCAGCTCCTGGCGGGGGGGCAGCGGTGAGCAGTTCTTC. Encoded protein: CATSSWRGGSGEQFF. The full variable domain, rest sourced from reference TRBV15 and TRBJ2-1, is DAMVIQNPRYQVTQFGKPVTLSCSQTLNHNVMYWYQQKSSQAPKLLFHYYDKDFNNEADTPDNFQSRRPNTSFCFLDIRSPGLGDTAMYLCATSSWRGGSGEQFFGPGTRLTVL.

The table lists this clone with a count of one. The V and J genes are TRBV5-6 and TRBJ2-2, with D unclear. The CDR3 totals 13 residues. Germline V CDR1 and CDR2: SGHDT, YYEEEE. The V end lost 6 bases, the J end lost 0 bases, and 6 bases lay between the germline ends. The CDR3 protein is CASTPANTGELFF. CDR3 in DNA: TGTGCCAGCACCCCAGCGAACACCGGGGAGCTGTTTTTT.

The gene calls are TRBV30 and TRBJ2-2; possible D gene TRBD2, 5 bases. Germline V gene sequence: CDR1 GTSNPN, CDR2 SVGIG (reference sequence). The CDR3 length is 15 residues. Trimming removed 4 bases from V and 0 bases from J, with 12 bases in between. CDR3 residues: CAWKKEGTNTGELFF. In DNA, the CDR3 is TGTGCCTGGAAGAAAGAGGGAACGAACACCGGGGAGCTGTTTTTT.

J is TRBJ1-5 and V is TRBV5-5; a possible D gene is TRBD1 (6 bases). V was cut by 4 bases and J by 6 bases, with 17 bases left in between. The CDR3 runs to 15 residues. Per germline, CDR1 SGHKS and CDR2 YYEKEE (reference sequence). The DNA for the CDR3 is TGTGCCAGCAGCCCAAATGTGGCAGGGGCTCAGCCCCAGCATTTT. Its translation: CASSPNVAGAQPQHF.

The rearrangement links TRBV27 to TRBJ1-2; 9 bases map to TRBD1. Germline assignment: CDR1 MNHEY and CDR2 SMNVEV (reference sequence). The CDR3 spans 14 residues. Trimming removed 8 bases from V and 7 bases from J; junction bases left unmatched: 11. CDR3 sequence reads: CASSTGTGISGYTF. The CDR3 nucleotides are TGTGCCAGCTCAACCGGGACAGGGATAAGTGGCTACACCTTC.

CDR3 bases: TGTGCCAGCAGCCCGGCTGGGCTTGTAGCGGGGGGGTACAATGAGCAGTTCTTC. Protein: CASSPAGLVAGGYNEQFF. The chain employs TRBV7-3 and TRBJ2-1; the match to TRBD2 covers 11 bases. CDR1 is SGHTA, CDR2 FQGTGA, per germline. The CDR3 sequence is 18 residues long. Trimming removed 5 bases from V and 4 bases from J; junction bases left unmatched: 13.

This sequence joins TRBV29-1 and TRBJ2-4, with TRBD2 matching 7 bases. V lost 2 bases, J lost 7 bases, and 5 bases stayed unmatched. The CDR3 is 13 amino acids. In germline, CDR1 is SQVTM, CDR2 ANQGSEA. The DNA of the CDR3 is TGCAGCGTTGAACGGGGAGGGTCCAACATTCAGTACTTC. This sequence encodes CSVERGGSNIQYF.

The chain uses TRBV7-9 and TRBJ1-4; 8 positions match TRBD1. Trimming cost V 1 base and J 5 bases; bases outside gene matches: 3. Germline CDR1 and CDR2: SEHNR and FQNEAQ (reference sequence). CDR3 length: 15 residues. The chain's CDR3 is CASSLVWDRNEKLFF. CDR3 DNA sequence: TGTGCCAGCAGCTTAGTTTGGGACAGGAATGAAAAACTGTTTTTT.

The chain employs TRBV4-1 and TRBJ1-2; TRBD1 might be the D (5 bases). The CDR3 contains 14 residues. V lost 2 bases to trimming and J lost 8 bases, with 15 bases between them. Looked up from germline, CDR1 is MGHRA and CDR2 is YSYEKL. The CDR3 region has the DNA TGCGCCAGCAGCCAAAAATTGGGGACTTGGGGCTACACCTTC. Protein: CASSQKLGTWGYTF.

V and J are TRBV19 and TRBJ1-2; 7 bases line up with TRBD1. This CDR3 is 17 amino acids long. The V gene end was trimmed by 4 bases and the J gene end by 5 bases; junction bases not matched to a gene: 16. CDR1 LNHDA and CDR2 SQIVND come from the germline V gene (reference sequence). Here the CDR3 DNA reads TGTGCCAGTAGTAGGGGAAAGGGGACAGAAGGGTCTTATGGCTACACCTTC. It translates to CASSRGKGTEGSYGYTF.

The chain carries TRBV20-1 and TRBJ1-1, with a possible D match to TRBD1 (5 bases). This CDR3 is built from 11 residues. Looked up from germline, CDR1 is DFQATT and CDR2 is SNEGSKA (reference sequence). V lost 6 bases and J 7 bases, leaving 12 bases between the germline ends. CDR3 nucleotide sequence: TGCAGTGCCCCGGGGGTGGGTGAAGCTTTCTTT. It translates to CSAPGVGEAFF.

This chain links TRBV19 with TRBJ1-2; D unresolved. The ends were cut back, 3 bases at V and 4 bases at J, with 9 bases in the middle. This CDR3 region has 13 residues. Germline CDR1 and CDR2: LNHDA and SQIVND (reference sequence). Written as DNA, the CDR3 is TGTGCCAGTAGTATGGGCAGCCGCTATGGCTACACCTTC. It translates to CASSMGSRYGYTF.

CDR3: CASRSGGGYTEAFF. For the CDR3, the DNA is TGTGCCAGCAGGTCCGGTGGGGGGTACACTGAAGCTTTCTTT. V usage is TRBV2 and J usage is TRBJ1-1; a possible D gene is TRBD1 (5 bases). Germline CDR1 SNHLY, CDR2 FYNNEI. V lost 6 bases and J 3 bases, leaving 14 bases between the germline ends. The CDR3 sequence is 14 residues long.

This rearrangement joins TRBV10-3 to TRBJ1-3, with a possible D match to TRBD1 (6 bases). CDR1 is ENHRY and CDR2 is SYGVKD in the germline V gene. CDR3 size: 14 residues. V shed 10 bases and J shed 4 bases, with 17 bases lying between them. The CDR3 nucleotides are TGTGCCACCTTGGCAGGGGCCTTAGGAAACACCATATATTTT. This encodes CATLAGALGNTIYF.

This clone was found once. V and J are TRBV5-3 and TRBJ1-1; weak D call: TRBD1 (6 bases). TRBV5-3 qualifies as an ORF whose function is uncertain. CDR3 size: 17 residues. Trimming removed 5 bases at V and 0 bases at J, with 20 bases between. The CDR3 DNA follows: TGTGCCAGAAGTATTCTCTACAGGGTTGAAATGAACACTGAAGCTTTCTTT. Its protein product is CARSILYRVEMNTEAFF.

This clone was counted a few times. The CDR3: CASSLWSYNTGELFF. As DNA, the CDR3 is TGCGCCAGCAGCCTATGGAGTTACAACACCGGGGAGCTGTTTTTT. The rearrangement joins TRBV5-1 to TRBJ2-2; D ambiguous. Trimming removed 4 bases from V and 2 bases from J, with 12 bases in between. Germline loops: CDR1 SGHRS, CDR2 YFSETQ. CDR3 size: 15 residues. The whole variable domain, filled in from reference TRBV5-1 and TRBJ2-2, reads KAGVTQTPRYLIKTRGQQVTLSCSPISGHRSVSWYQQTPGQGLQFLFEYFSETQRNKGNFPGRFSGRQFSNSRSEMNVSTLELGDSALYLCASSLWSYNTGELFFGEGSRLTVL.

The V and J genes are TRBV29-1 and TRBJ1-2; D is uncertain. The CDR3 runs to 14 residues. Trimming stripped 1 base from V and 4 bases from J, with 13 bases between. CDR1 and CDR2 from the germline V gene are SQVTM and ANQGSEA. The CDR3 DNA reads TGCAGCGTTGAAGTTGTGGGCAGATCCTATGGCTACACCTTC. This translates into CSVEVVGRSYGYTF. The full variable domain, with the rest looked up from reference TRBV29-1 and TRBJ1-2, is SAVISQKPSRDICQRGTSLTIQCQVDSQVTMMFWYRQQPGQSLTLIATANQGSEATYESGFVIDKFPISRPNLTFSTLTVSNMSPEDSSIYLCSVEVVGRSYGYTFGSGTRLTVV.

The rearrangement links TRBV6-5 to TRBJ2-5; 8 positions match TRBD2. CDR3 size: 15 residues. The trim removed 8 bases at V and 5 bases at J, leaving 13 bases unmatched. Germline CDR1 reads MNHEY; CDR2 reads SVGAGI. In DNA form, the CDR3 reads TGTGCCAGCGGGGGAGCGGGGGCCCAAGAGGAGACCCAGTACTTC. Amino acids: CASGGAGAQEETQYF.

As for this clone: Germline is not matched at one junction end, which may reflect a read error. V gene TRBV7-7 combines with J gene TRBJ2-7; D gene ambiguous. CDR3 length: 16 residues. CDR1 SSHAT and CDR2 FNYEAQ come from the germline V gene (reference sequence). Here the CDR3 reads CASSAALSSSPYEQYF. The CDR3 DNA reads as TGTGCTAGCAGCGCCGCCCTGAGCTCATCGCCCTACGAGCAGTACTTC.

This chain joins TRBV6-5 and TRBJ1-4; 8 positions match TRBD1. This CDR3 is built from 14 residues. V shed 6 bases, J shed 7 bases, and the junction held 7 bases outside the gene matches. Looked up from germline, CDR1 is MNHEY and CDR2 is SVGAGI. CDR3 coding DNA: TGTGCCAGCAGCCCCGGACAGGGAAGTGAAAAACTGTTTTTT. It encodes CASSPGQGSEKLFF.

By share, this clone ranks as medium-sized. V and J are TRBV18 and TRBJ2-3, with TRBD2 as a possible D gene (6 bases). Germline CDR1 and CDR2: KGHSH and LQKENI. Trimming removed 6 bases from V and 5 bases from J, with 18 bases in between. The CDR3 is 15 amino acids. The CDR3 here is CASSSSPTEGDTQYF. CDR3 nucleotides: TGTGCCAGCTCTTCAAGCCCAACGGAGGGAGATACGCAGTATTTT.

The J gene is TRBJ2-3, the V gene TRBV9; 9 positions agree with TRBD2. J gave up 0 bases and V 0 bases, and 8 bases lay outside the gene matches. The CDR3 is made up of 18 amino acids. CDR1 is SGDLS, CDR2 YYNGEE, per germline. CDR3 region: CASSVVAGGPPSTDTQYF. For the CDR3, the DNA is TGTGCCAGCAGCGTAGTGGCGGGGGGGCCCCCTAGCACAGATACGCAGTATTTT.

This sequence joins TRBV11-2 and TRBJ1-2; the D gene is possibly TRBD1 (6 bases). Per the germline V gene, CDR1 is SGHAT and CDR2 is FQNNGV. CDR3 length equals 15 residues. V shed 5 bases and J shed 2 bases, with 15 bases lying between them. The CDR3 nucleotides are TGTGCCAGCAGCAGAGGGGGGGCTCAAAACTATGGCTACACCTTC. This gives the protein CASSRGGAQNYGYTF.

The chain recombines TRBV2 with TRBJ1-4; TRBD1 matches 9 bases. Germline V gives CDR1 SNHLY, CDR2 FYNNEI. The CDR3 is 14 residues long. J gave up 8 bases and V 4 bases, and 5 bases lay outside the gene matches. The CDR3 sequence is CASSAGTGREKLFF. The CDR3 coding sequence is TGTGCCAGCAGTGCCGGGACAGGGAGGGAAAAACTGTTTTTT. Based on the CDR3 plus reference TRBV2 and TRBJ1-4, the full variable domain is EPEVTQTPSHQVTQMGQEVILRCVPISNHLYFYWYRQILGQKVEFLVSFYNNEISEKSEIFDDQFSVERPDGSNFTLKIRSTKLEDSAMYFCASSAGTGREKLFFGSGTQLSVL.

This clone was picked up a small number of times. The chain is built from TRBV7-2 and TRBJ1-5; 10 bases are shared with TRBD1. In germline, CDR1 is SGHTA, CDR2 FQGNSA. V dropped 6 bases and J dropped 6; count of bases not matched to a gene: 5. This CDR3 region has 14 residues. CDR3 protein: CASSSDRGLQPQHF. The CDR3 nucleotides read TGTGCCAGCAGTTCCGACAGGGGGCTTCAGCCCCAGCATTTT. Using reference TRBV7-2 and TRBJ1-5 for the parts outside the CDR3, the full variable domain is GAGVSQSPSNKVTEKGKDVELRCDPISGHTALYWYRQSLGQGLEFLIYFQGNSAPDKSGLPSDRFSAERTGGSVSTLTIQRTQQEDSAVYLCASSSDRGLQPQHFGDGTRLSIL.

This chain joins TRBV6-5 and TRBJ1-2; TRBD1 aligns across 7 bases. V lost 5 bases to trimming and J lost 4 bases; unmatched junction nucleotides: 10. The CDR3 is made up of 15 amino acids. Germline CDR1 is MNHEY and CDR2 is SVGAGI. DNA for the CDR3: TGTGCCAGCAGTCCCGGAGGGGGCGAAAGCTATGGCTACACCTTC. This translates into CASSPGGGESYGYTF.

This chain links TRBV6-5 with TRBJ1-1; D gene uncertain. CDR1 is MNHEY and CDR2 is SVGAGI in the germline V gene. V lost 6 bases and J 6 bases, leaving 14 bases between the germline ends. CDR3 length equals 13 residues. This CDR3 is CASSTVPVAEAFF. The CDR3 bases are TGTGCCAGCAGCACGGTGCCCGTCGCTGAAGCTTTCTTT.

V gene TRBV9 combines with J gene TRBJ1-5; D not certain. CDR3 length equals 15 residues. The germline CDR1 and CDR2 sequences are SGDLS and YYNGEE. V was clipped by 0 bases and J by 7 bases, with 14 bases between them. The CDR3 nucleotides read TGTGCCAGCAGCGTAGCCGACGGGGTCGGGCAGCCCCAGCATTTT. Translating it yields CASSVADGVGQPQHF.